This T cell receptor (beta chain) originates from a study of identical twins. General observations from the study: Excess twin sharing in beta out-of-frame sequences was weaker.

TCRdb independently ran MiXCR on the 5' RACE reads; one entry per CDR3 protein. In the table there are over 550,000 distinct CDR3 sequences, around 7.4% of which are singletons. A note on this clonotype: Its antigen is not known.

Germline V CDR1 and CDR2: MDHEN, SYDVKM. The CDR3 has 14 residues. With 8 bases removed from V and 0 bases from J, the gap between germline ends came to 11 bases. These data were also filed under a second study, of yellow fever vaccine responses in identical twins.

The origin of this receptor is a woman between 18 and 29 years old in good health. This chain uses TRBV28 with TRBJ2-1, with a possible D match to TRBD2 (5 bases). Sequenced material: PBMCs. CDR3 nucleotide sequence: TGTGCCAGCGGTATCGAGGGCTCCTACAATGAGCAGTTCTTC. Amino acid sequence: CASGIEGSYNEQFF.